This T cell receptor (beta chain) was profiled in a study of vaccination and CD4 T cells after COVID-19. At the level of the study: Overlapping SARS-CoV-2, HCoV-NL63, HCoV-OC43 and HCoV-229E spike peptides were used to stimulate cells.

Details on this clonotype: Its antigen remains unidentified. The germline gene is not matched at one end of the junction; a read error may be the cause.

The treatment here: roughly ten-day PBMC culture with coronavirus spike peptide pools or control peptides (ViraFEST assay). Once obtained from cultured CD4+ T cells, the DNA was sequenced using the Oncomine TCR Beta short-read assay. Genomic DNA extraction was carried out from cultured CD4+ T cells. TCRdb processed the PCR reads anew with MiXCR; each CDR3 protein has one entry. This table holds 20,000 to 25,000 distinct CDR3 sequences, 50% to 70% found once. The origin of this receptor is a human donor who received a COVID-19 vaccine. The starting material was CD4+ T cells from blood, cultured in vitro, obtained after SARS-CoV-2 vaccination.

Written as DNA, the CDR3 is TGTACCAGCAGTGCATACGGGGGGGCCCCCCAGTACTTC. This sequence encodes CTSSAYGGAPQYF. V is TRBV2 and J is TRBJ2-5; 8 nucleotides line up with TRBD2. The CDR3 is made up of 13 amino acids. The germline gives CDR1 SNHLY, CDR2 FYNNEI.